This record looks at one TCR beta chain sequence and its context. What it recognizes is unknown. Primers for the PCR totalled 60 Vbeta and 13 Jbeta. TCRdb's copy holds only in-frame clones and misses some; the assay was immunoSEQ multiplex PCR. Found here are approximately 46,000 clones; the top ten clones hold 7% to 8.5%. The data were obtained in a study of cytomegalovirus exposure and HLA in healthy donors. Turning to the study itself: Of all 400 or so donors who were genotyped, roughly 81% belonged to the Caucasian-associated ancestry cluster.

Germline CDR1 is LGHNA and CDR2 is YNFKEQ. This CDR3 has 16 amino acids. With V trimmed by 0 bases and J by 10 bases, 9 bases remained unmatched. Overall study findings and caveats: Associated with cytomegalovirus, according to the listing, were 164 TCR beta chains.

The rearrangement joins TRBV4-2 to TRBJ1-6; 7 bases align to TRBD1. This TCR was recovered from a male donor in good health and CMV-seronegative. Sequencing was carried out using PBMCs. CDR3: CASSQEWQTGESPLHF. Written as DNA, the CDR3 is TGTGCCAGCAGCCAAGAATGGCAAACAGGGGAGTCACCCCTCCACTTT.